These 27 T cell receptor beta chains share one sample of origin, sequenced in a study of blood T cells in healthy people across ages. A sample-barcoded 5' primer and a J-beta primer mix were used in a second PCR of roughly 6 to 11 cycles. TCRdb used MiXCR to reprocess the 5' RACE reads, holding one entry per CDR3 protein. The table records about 1,800,000 distinct CDR3 sequences, approximately 28% of them present only once. Sample: blood. These receptors came from a woman in her twenties or thirties in good health.

This clonotype showed up just a few times. The chain carries TRBV2 and TRBJ1-5, with D perhaps TRBD1 (5 bases). CDR3 length equals 13 residues. Trimming removed 6 bases from V and 6 bases from J, with 12 bases in between. Germline V gene lookup returns CDR1 SNHLY and CDR2 FYNNEI. The CDR3 DNA sequence: TGTGCCAGCAGCCAGGAGCAGGGTCAGCCCCAGCATTTT. Its translation: CASSQEQGQPQHF. Variable domain in full (rest from reference TRBV2 and TRBJ1-5): EPEVTQTPSHQVTQMGQEVILRCVPISNHLYFYWYRQILGQKVEFLVSFYNNEISEKSEIFDDQFSVERPDGSNFTLKIRSTKLEDSAMYFCASSQEQGQPQHFGDGTRLSIL.

V gene TRBV14 combines with J gene TRBJ2-3; 8 bases are shared with TRBD2. Trimming at V came to 0 bases and at J to 4 bases, leaving 6 bases not matched to a gene. The CDR3 consists of 16 residues. The germline CDR1 and CDR2 sequences are SGHDN and FVKESK. DNA for the CDR3: TGTGCCAGCAGCCAAGAACAGCGGGGGTTCTCAGATACGCAGTATTTT. Amino acid sequence: CASSQEQRGFSDTQYF.

This clonotype was found many times. The V call is TRBV6-6, the J call TRBJ2-6; tentatively, D is TRBD1 (6 bases). The CDR3 is 15 residues long. Trimming removed 6 bases at V and 0 bases at J, with 9 bases between. Germline lookup yields CDR1 MNHNY and CDR2 SVGAGI (reference sequence). As DNA, the CDR3 is TGTGCCAGCAGCCAGGGGAGCTCTGGGGCCAACGTCCTGACTTTC. Translation gives CASSQGSSGANVLTF.

Only a few counts were recorded for this clonotype. This chain links TRBV29-1 with TRBJ2-1, with 11 bases matching TRBD2. The DNA end lines up better with TRBJ2-7; the J call may be wrong. CDR1 and CDR2 from the germline V gene are SQVTM and ANQGSEA. The CDR3 is 15 amino acids. CDR3 loop: CSVRLAGISYNEQYF. CDR3 nucleotide sequence: TGCAGCGTTAGACTAGCGGGAATATCCTACAATGAGCAGTACTTC.

The gene calls are TRBV5-6 and TRBJ2-1; D remains ambiguous. CDR1 and CDR2 (germline): SGHDT, YYEEEE. V was clipped by 1 base and J by 0 bases, with 5 bases between them. The CDR3 extends over 14 amino acids. CDR3 protein: CASSLKNSYNEQFF. CDR3 bases: TGTGCCAGCAGCTTGAAGAACTCCTACAATGAGCAGTTCTTC.

This clonotype was seen many times. The chain carries TRBV12-3 or TRBV12-4 and TRBJ2-5, with 9 bases identical to TRBD1. The junction had 4 bases not matched to a gene; V was cut back by 5 bases and J by 6 bases. The CDR3 is made up of 13 amino acids. As DNA, the CDR3 is TGTGCCAGCAGTGGACAGGGGAGCCAGACCCAGTACTTC. It is translated as CASSGQGSQTQYF.

This clonotype was seen many times. V is TRBV10-3 and J is TRBJ2-5, with D perhaps matching TRBD2 (6 bases). The ends were cut back, 10 bases at V and 5 bases at J, with 14 bases in the middle. Germline V lookup: CDR1 ENHRY, CDR2 SYGVKD. The CDR3 length is 12 residues. The CDR3: CATGPEGETQYF. DNA for the CDR3: TGTGCCACGGGACCGGAGGGGGAGACCCAGTACTTC.

CDR3: CASSLQKISGANVLTF. The CDR3 nucleotides read TGTGCCAGCAGCTTACAGAAGATCTCTGGGGCCAACGTCCTGACTTTC. The J gene is TRBJ2-6, the V gene TRBV7-2; D is unresolved. V was cut by 2 bases and J by 0 bases, with 8 bases left in between. The CDR3 is 16 amino acids. The germline CDR1 and CDR2 sequences are SGHTA and FQGNSA. Based on the CDR3 plus reference TRBV7-2 and TRBJ2-6, the full variable domain is GAGVSQSPSNKVTEKGKDVELRCDPISGHTALYWYRQSLGQGLEFLIYFQGNSAPDKSGLPSDRFSAERTGGSVSTLTIQRTQQEDSAVYLCASSLQKISGANVLTFGAGSRLTVL.

The CDR3 loop is CASSVTSAAQETQYF. The CDR3, as DNA: TGTGCCAGCAGCGTGACTAGCGCCGCTCAAGAGACCCAGTACTTC. The chain combines TRBV9 with TRBJ2-5, with 8 bases that match TRBD2. Germline lookup yields CDR1 SGDLS and CDR2 YYNGEE. The J segment lost 2 bases and the V segment lost 2 bases, leaving 5 bases of the junction unmatched. The CDR3 sequence is 15 residues long.

This clonotype showed up many times. The chain has TRBV4-1 and TRBJ2-7; D remains ambiguous. The CDR3 runs 15 residues. Germline CDR1 MGHRA, CDR2 YSYEKL. The ends were cut back, 6 bases at V and 7 bases at J, with 22 bases in the middle. CDR3 in DNA: TGCGCCAGCAGGTCTGAAGACACCACCGCCTGGGAGCAGTACTTC. Translated: CASRSEDTTAWEQYF.

In regard to this clonotype: This is likely an artifact of a read error, given a far larger clone one base away. The CDR3 region is CASSLGQGFCEQYF. The CDR3 nucleotides are TGTGCCAGCAGCCTCGGACAGGGGTTTTGCGAGCAGTACTTC. The chain links TRBV7-2 to TRBJ2-1, with 9 bases that match TRBD1. The closer fit of TRBJ2-7 to the DNA end suggests the J call may be wrong. CDR3 size: 14 residues. Germline-derived CDR1 and CDR2 are SGHTA and FQGNSA.

The V call is TRBV14, the J call TRBJ2-1; the D gene is possibly TRBD2 (5 bases). The V gene lost 1 base and the J gene lost 12 bases, with 10 bases spanning the gap. Germline CDR1 SGHDN, CDR2 FVKESK. This CDR3 has 12 amino acids. The CDR3 DNA reads as TGTGCCAGCAGCCAAGGGTGGACTTCGCAGTTCTTC. It encodes CASSQGWTSQFF.

The chain combines TRBV30 with TRBJ2-7; D is perhaps TRBD1 (6 bases). Germline loops: CDR1 GTSNPN, CDR2 SVGIG (reference sequence). V was pared by 3 bases and J by 2 bases, with 14 bases between. There are 14 residues in the CDR3. In DNA form, the CDR3 reads TGTGCCTGGAGCGGCATCAGGGGCCCCTACGAGCAGTACTTC. Encoded protein: CAWSGIRGPYEQYF.

Notes on this clonotype: At one boundary the junction diverges from the germline segment, which might be a read error. V gene TRBV11-2 combines with J gene TRBJ1-1; D gene ambiguous. The germline gives CDR1 SGHAT, CDR2 FQNNGV. The CDR3 runs to 12 residues. The DNA for the CDR3 is TGTGTCAGCAGCTCAAAAGGGATTGAAGCTTTCTTT. It encodes CVSSSKGIEAFF.

This sequence joins TRBV29-1 and TRBJ2-1, with 9 bases matching TRBD1. The V and J ends lost 7 bases and 5 bases, in that order; junction bases with no gene match: 6. This CDR3 contains 13 residues. The germline V gene encodes CDR1 SQVTM and CDR2 ANQGSEA. CDR3 DNA sequence: TGCAGCGCTGGGGACAGGGAGGACAATGAGCAGTTCTTC. Translating it yields CSAGDREDNEQFF.

This clonotype was counted a few times. The chain uses TRBV20-1 and TRBJ2-1; D is uncertain. This CDR3 comprises 8 residues. The V gene's germline CDR1 is DFQATT and CDR2 SNEGSKA (reference sequence). The ends were cut back, 5 bases at V and 15 bases at J, with 8 bases in the middle. For the CDR3, the DNA is TGCAGTGCTGGTGATCGGTTCTTC. Its protein is CSAGDRFF.

About this clonotype itself: The germline gene is not matched at one end of the junction; a read error may be the cause. The chain couples TRBV12-5 to TRBJ1-1; the D is unclear. Per the germline V gene, CDR1 is LGHNT and CDR2 is FRNRAP. The CDR3 has 13 amino acids. CDR3 DNA: TGTGCCAGTGGCCACGGACGGTACACTGAAGCTTTCTTT. It codes for CASGHGRYTEAFF.

The CDR3 spells CSAAGRADEQYF. The DNA of the CDR3 is TGCAGTGCTGCTGGGAGGGCCGACGAGCAGTACTTC. The gene calls are TRBV20-1 and TRBJ2-5; TRBD2 agrees at 7 bases. The tail of the sequence fits TRBJ2-7 better, so the J call may be wrong. This CDR3 has 12 amino acids. Germline V CDR1 and CDR2: DFQATT, SNEGSKA (reference sequence).

This chain joins TRBV11-2 and TRBJ2-7, with D perhaps matching TRBD1 or TRBD2 (5 bases each). The germline gives CDR1 SGHAT, CDR2 FQNNGV. The CDR3 has 12 residues. The germline V and J ends were trimmed by 3 bases and 6 bases, with 9 bases remaining between them. This chain's CDR3 is CASSFLGREQYF. The DNA of the CDR3 is TGTGCCAGCAGCTTTTTGGGACGCGAGCAGTACTTC.

This chain joins TRBV20-1 and TRBJ2-7; 10 bases align to TRBD2. The germline gives CDR1 DFQATT, CDR2 SNEGSKA (reference sequence). Losses at the gene ends were 5 bases for V and 4 bases for J; bases not matched to a gene: 8. CDR3 size: 14 residues. CDR3 sequence reads: CSASRLGLAYEQYF. The DNA of the CDR3 is TGCAGTGCTTCACGACTGGGACTAGCGTACGAGCAGTACTTC.

The chain links TRBV5-1 to TRBJ2-3; D unclear. This CDR3 spans 14 amino acids. Germline V gene sequence: CDR1 SGHRS, CDR2 YFSETQ. Trimming removed 2 bases from V and 2 bases from J, with 9 bases in between. The CDR3: CASSFVDTTDTQYF. CDR3 bases: TGCGCCAGCAGCTTCGTTGACACCACAGATACGCAGTATTTT. The variable domain in full, with the rest retrieved from reference TRBV5-1 and TRBJ2-3, is KAGVTQTPRYLIKTRGQQVTLSCSPISGHRSVSWYQQTPGQGLQFLFEYFSETQRNKGNFPGRFSGRQFSNSRSEMNVSTLELGDSALYLCASSFVDTTDTQYFGPGTRLTVL.

The V gene is TRBV16, the J gene TRBJ1-5; D unclear. V dropped 0 bases and J dropped 15 bases, with 15 bases sitting between them. This CDR3 has 13 residues. Germline V gives CDR1 KGHSY, CDR2 FQNENV. CDR3: CASSQSGEQRAHF. CDR3 bases: TGTGCCAGCAGCCAATCTGGGGAACAACGTGCGCATTTT.

This clonotype was observed many times. This sequence joins TRBV5-1 and TRBJ2-7, with 7 bases fitting TRBD1. Germline CDR1 is SGHRS and CDR2 is YFSETQ. The CDR3 runs 16 residues. V lost 1 base to trimming and J lost 9 bases; unmatched junction nucleotides: 16. The CDR3 sequence is CASSLLGQAIGRRQYF. The CDR3 nucleotides are TGCGCCAGCAGCTTGCTAGGACAGGCTATCGGAAGAAGGCAGTACTTC.

The chain is built from TRBV30 and TRBJ2-7; either TRBD1 or TRBD2 may fit D (5 bases each). Germline V CDR1 and CDR2: GTSNPN, SVGIG (reference sequence). The CDR3 spans 12 residues. Trimming shortened V by 2 bases and J by 6 bases, and 11 bases separated the two germline ends. CDR3 sequence (DNA): TGTGCCTGGAGTCCAGGGACCTCCGAGCAGTACTTC. Translation: CAWSPGTSEQYF.

To note about this clonotype: A much bigger clone sits one base away, suggesting this may be a read error. Here the CDR3 reads CAGTNPSENEQFF. In nucleotides, the CDR3 is TGTGCCGGCACCAACCCCTCCGAGAATGAGCAGTTCTTC. The chain joins TRBV6-1 to TRBJ2-1, with D hard to call. Germline V lookup: CDR1 MNHNS, CDR2 SASEGT. Trimming pared 11 bases from V and 7 bases from J, leaving 18 bases between. This CDR3 is 13 amino acids long.

The CDR3 DNA sequence: TGCAGTGCTTATGATACGACACTCTCCTATAATTCACCCCTCCACTTT. Translated, it gives CSAYDTTLSYNSPLHF. The rearrangement links TRBV20-1 to TRBJ1-6; the D is unclear. V was shortened by 5 bases and J by 0 bases, with 14 bases between the two germline ends. This CDR3 spans 16 amino acids. CDR1 is DFQATT and CDR2 is SNEGSKA in the germline V gene (reference sequence).

V and J are TRBV20-1 and TRBJ2-7, with a tentative D call TRBD2 (6 bases). CDR1 and CDR2 from the germline V gene are DFQATT and SNEGSKA (reference sequence). Between the trimmed V and J ends, which lost 1 base and 2 bases, there was a span of 12 bases. This CDR3 is 14 amino acids long. As DNA, the CDR3 is TGCAGTGCTAGAGTCGGGGGAAGAACCTACGAGCAGTACTTC. Its protein is CSARVGGRTYEQYF.